One sample yielded the 24 T cell receptor beta chains listed below, sequenced in a study of T cells after yellow fever vaccination. Via MiXCR, TCRdb re-called the 5' RACE reads, giving one row per CDR3 protein. The sample has 610,000 or so distinct CDR3 sequences, around 12% seen once. Sequenced material: PBMCs, taken on the day of the yellow fever booster vaccination. These TCRs come from a young man who received the YFV17D yellow fever vaccine.

This clonotype was observed a handful of times. This rearrangement joins TRBV20-1 to TRBJ2-4; 9 nucleotides align to TRBD2. The CDR3 is 15 amino acids. Germline trimming cut 6 bases from V and 3 bases from J; bases unmatched to any gene: 9. The V gene's germline CDR1 is DFQATT and CDR2 SNEGSKA (reference sequence). Here the CDR3 DNA reads TGCAGTGCCCCGAATAGCGGGAGTGTCAAAAACATTCAGTACTTC. Protein product: CSAPNSGSVKNIQYF.

V is TRBV5-1 and J is TRBJ2-3, with a tentative D call TRBD1 (7 bases). This CDR3 comprises 16 residues. V was clipped by 4 bases and J by 2 bases, with 17 bases between them. The germline gives CDR1 SGHRS, CDR2 YFSETQ. For the CDR3, the DNA is TGCGCCAGCAGCGGAGGGGGCGTGGACCACACAGATACGCAGTATTTT. It is translated as CASSGGGVDHTDTQYF.

In this sample, this clonotype turned up a few times. This chain uses TRBV5-1 with TRBJ1-3; possible D gene TRBD1, 5 bases. Germline assignment: CDR1 SGHRS and CDR2 YFSETQ. The ends were cut back, 4 bases at V and 3 bases at J, with 14 bases in the middle. The CDR3 covers 15 residues. CDR3 in DNA: TGCGCCAGCAGCACAGGAGGGACTGATGGAAACACCATATATTTT. Its protein product is CASSTGGTDGNTIYF.

The chain joins TRBV5-1 to TRBJ2-3; D gene unclear. The germline V and J ends were trimmed by 0 bases and 11 bases, with 13 bases remaining between them. Germline CDR1 and CDR2: SGHRS and YFSETQ. This CDR3 region has 13 residues. The CDR3 bases are TGCGCCAGCAGCTTGGAGGTAGAGAACCTGCAGTATTTT. Protein: CASSLEVENLQYF.

This clonotype occurred a few times. V is TRBV6-1 and J is TRBJ2-3, with TRBD2 identical over 13 bases. V lost 5 bases and J lost 12; bases outside the gene matches: 8. CDR1 MNHNS and CDR2 SASEGT come from the germline V gene. The CDR3 contains 14 residues. The CDR3 loop is CASSPLTSGGTQYF. CDR3 nucleotides: TGTGCCAGCAGTCCACTGACTAGCGGGGGGACTCAGTATTTT.

V gene TRBV20-1 combines with J gene TRBJ2-5; D unclear. Germline loops: CDR1 DFQATT, CDR2 SNEGSKA (reference sequence). Trimming took 3 bases from V and 1 from J, leaving 18 bases between them. The CDR3 sequence is 16 residues long. The CDR3 region is CSARNSIAGIQETQYF. CDR3 nucleotides: TGCAGTGCTAGGAATAGTATTGCAGGCATCCAAGAGACCCAGTACTTC.

A few counts support this clonotype. V usage is TRBV29-1 and J usage is TRBJ2-3, with 9 bases fitting TRBD2. The junction had 5 bases not matched to a gene; V was cut back by 3 bases and J by 4 bases. Germline V CDR1 and CDR2: SQVTM, ANQGSEA. This CDR3 contains 14 residues. The CDR3 region is CSVDRLAGADTQYF. CDR3 DNA sequence: TGCAGCGTTGATAGGTTAGCGGGAGCAGATACGCAGTATTTT.

This clonotype was recorded at least ten times. V usage is TRBV11-3 and J usage is TRBJ2-1; the match to TRBD1 covers 9 bases. CDR1 SGHNT and CDR2 YENEEA come from the germline V gene. The CDR3 is 12 residues long. V lost 5 bases, J lost 11 bases, and 4 bases stayed unmatched. This CDR3 is CASSRDRVKQFF. The CDR3 DNA is TGTGCCAGCAGCCGGGACAGGGTAAAGCAGTTCTTC.

This clonotype appeared a few times. The rearrangement links TRBV10-3 to TRBJ2-7, with 10 positions matching TRBD1. The CDR3 is made up of 14 amino acids. V dropped 6 bases and J dropped 2; count of bases not matched to a gene: 4. Germline V gene sequence: CDR1 ENHRY, CDR2 SYGVKD. CDR3 in DNA: TGTGCCATCAGCAGGACAGGGGGGGCCTACGAGCAGTACTTC. Translation gives CAISRTGGAYEQYF.

Many counts were recorded for this clonotype. The chain is built from TRBV10-3 and TRBJ2-7, with TRBD2 identical over 9 bases. V shed 9 bases, J shed 1 base, and the junction held 1 base outside the gene matches. This CDR3 is built from 12 residues. Germline CDR1 is ENHRY and CDR2 is SYGVKD. The CDR3 loop reads CAISGSSYEQYF. In DNA, the CDR3 is TGTGCCATTAGCGGGAGTTCCTACGAGCAGTACTTC.

As DNA, the CDR3 is TGTGCCAGCAGCCAACCCGGCCTGGTGGGCAATCAGCCCCAGCATTTT. The encoded protein is CASSQPGLVGNQPQHF. V gene TRBV4-2 combines with J gene TRBJ1-5; no clear D gene. The germline V gene encodes CDR1 LGHNA and CDR2 YNFKEQ. The CDR3 is made up of 16 amino acids. V was pared by 2 bases and J by 2 bases, with 13 bases between.

The rearrangement uses TRBV2 and TRBJ2-5; D perhaps matches TRBD2 (5 bases). The germline V gene has CDR1 SNHLY and CDR2 FYNNEI. There are 15 residues in the CDR3. Trimming left V 7 bases short and J 2 bases short, with 17 bases between. The DNA of the CDR3 is TGTGCCAGCACTACCCAACCGGGATTACAAGAGACCCAGTACTTC. This gives the protein CASTTQPGLQETQYF.

This chain connects TRBV5-1 to TRBJ2-2, with unresolved D. Germline lookup yields CDR1 SGHRS and CDR2 YFSETQ. V shed 0 bases and J shed 4 bases, with 7 bases lying between them. CDR3 size: 14 residues. This chain's CDR3 is CASSLGQFTGELFF. As DNA, the CDR3 is TGCGCCAGCAGCTTGGGGCAGTTCACCGGGGAGCTGTTTTTT.

This clonotype has only a few counts. The V gene is TRBV10-3, the J gene TRBJ1-2, with 7 bases matching TRBD1. Trimming took 4 bases from V and 1 from J; bases not matched to a gene: 12. The CDR3 loop spans 17 amino acids. Germline V CDR1 and CDR2: ENHRY, SYGVKD. DNA of the CDR3: TGTGCCATCAGTGGGGGGGCGGACAGGAGGATTAACTATGGCTACACCTTC. Translation gives CAISGGADRRINYGYTF.

The chain links TRBV7-2 to TRBJ1-4, with TRBD1 matching 8 bases. CDR3 length: 15 residues. Germline values: CDR1 SGHTA, CDR2 FQGNSA. Germline trimming cut 0 bases from V and 8 bases from J; bases unmatched to any gene: 5. DNA of the CDR3: TGTGCCAGCAGCTTAGCGCCGACAGGGGACGAAAAACTGTTTTTT. Translation: CASSLAPTGDEKLFF.

The rearrangement links TRBV19 to TRBJ2-1; the D gene could be TRBD1 or TRBD2 (6 bases each). The germline V gene has CDR1 LNHDA and CDR2 SQIVND (reference sequence). This CDR3 is 15 amino acids long. Trimming removed 10 bases from V and 6 bases from J, with 22 bases in between. The CDR3 loop reads CATAPLAEGGNEQFF. The CDR3 coding sequence is TGTGCCACCGCCCCCTTGGCGGAGGGGGGCAATGAGCAGTTCTTC.

The chain employs TRBV5-1 and TRBJ2-7; TRBD1 is a possible D gene (5 bases). This CDR3 has 15 amino acids. Trimming took off 1 base at V and 5 bases at J, with 16 bases between the two ends. Per the germline V gene, CDR1 is SGHRS and CDR2 is YFSETQ. CDR3 sequence: CASSLFGQGVDEQYF. CDR3 DNA: TGCGCCAGCAGCTTGTTCGGCCAGGGTGTCGACGAGCAGTACTTC.

A few counts support this clonotype. The chain has TRBV7-2 and TRBJ2-1; 12 bases align to TRBD2. Germline V gene data show CDR1 as SGHTA and CDR2 as FQGNSA. The CDR3 runs to 16 residues. J lost 7 bases, V lost 3 bases, and 7 bases had no gene match. In DNA, the CDR3 is TGTGCCAGCAGCTTCTCTAGCGGGAGGGCCGGTAATGAGCAGTTCTTC. Translation gives CASSFSSGRAGNEQFF.

The chain combines TRBV11-2 with TRBJ2-7, with 13 nucleotides matching TRBD2. CDR3 length: 17 amino acids. V trimming: 0 bases; J trimming: 3 bases; junction bases outside the gene matches: 5. From germline, CDR1 is SGHAT and CDR2 FQNNGV. The CDR3: CASSLDKGTSGNYEQYF. The CDR3 bases are TGTGCCAGCAGCTTAGATAAGGGGACTAGCGGGAACTACGAGCAGTACTTC. Complete variable domain (other parts from reference TRBV11-2 and TRBJ2-7): EAGVAQSPRYKIIEKRQSVAFWCNPISGHATLYWYQQILGQGPKLLIQFQNNGVVDDSQLPKDRFSAERLKGVDSTLKIQPAKLEDSAVYLCASSLDKGTSGNYEQYFGPGTRLTVT.

V is TRBV7-2 and J is TRBJ2-2; 8 bases map to TRBD1. Trimming took 5 bases from V and 1 from J; bases not matched to a gene: 6. CDR3 length equals 16 residues. Looked up from germline, CDR1 is SGHTA and CDR2 is FQGNSA. CDR3 sequence reads: CASSRQGALNTGELFF. The CDR3, as DNA: TGTGCCAGCAGCAGGCAGGGGGCCCTGAACACCGGGGAGCTGTTTTTT.

The rearrangement links TRBV7-9 to TRBJ1-6; no firm D call. The germline V and J ends were trimmed by 1 base and 8 bases, with 9 bases remaining between them. The CDR3 extends over 14 amino acids. Per the germline V gene, CDR1 is SEHNR and CDR2 is FQNEAQ (reference sequence). This CDR3 is CASSLVFAYSPLHF. DNA for the CDR3: TGTGCCAGCAGCTTAGTCTTTGCATATTCACCCCTCCACTTT. Complete variable domain (other parts from reference TRBV7-9 and TRBJ1-6): DTGVSQNPRHKITKRGQNVTFRCDPISEHNRLYWYRQTLGQGPEFLTYFQNEAQLEKSRLLSDRFSAERPKGSFSTLEIQRTEQGDSAMYLCASSLVFAYSPLHFGNGTRLTVT.

The chain links TRBV12-3 or TRBV12-4 to TRBJ1-3; TRBD1 matches at 7 bases. The junction had 5 bases not matched to a gene; V was cut back by 11 bases and J by 1 base. The CDR3 sequence is 13 residues long. The CDR3 spells CAWGQTSGNTIYF. In DNA form, the CDR3 reads TGTGCCTGGGGACAGACATCTGGAAACACCATATATTTT.

This clonotype was detected only a few times. This CDR3 reads CASSLIVAETQYF. Written as DNA, the CDR3 is TGTGCCAGCAGCTTAATTGTCGCGGAGACCCAGTACTTC. V and J are TRBV11-1 and TRBJ2-5, with D hard to call. Trimming took off 2 bases at V and 5 bases at J, with 9 bases between the two ends. The CDR3 contains 13 residues. CDR1 SGHAT and CDR2 FQDESV come from the germline V gene (reference sequence).

The chain has TRBV10-3 and TRBJ2-1; TRBD2 matches 10 bases. Trimming took 3 bases from V and 1 from J; bases not matched to a gene: 6. Germline assignment: CDR1 ENHRY and CDR2 SYGVKD. This CDR3 comprises 17 residues. CDR3 DNA sequence: TGTGCCATCAGTGACCCAGCGGGAGGGATGTCCTACAATGAGCAGTTCTTC. Protein: CAISDPAGGMSYNEQFF.